A selection of T cell receptor beta chains follows, all from one sample in a study of blood T cell repertoires in COVID-19. Clones were read by immunoSEQ multiplex PCR, and TCRdb kept only the in-frame ones, dropping some. The sample yields about 150,000 clones, roughly 84% seen once. Sequencing was performed on peripheral blood. The source is a man aged 18 to 30 with active or convalescent COVID-19. The CDR3 runs from the conserved cysteine through the conserved F or W. D genes are given only for firm matches. For some rows the clone size is stated as once, few or many, or as a class when expanded; others skip it.

clone size,V gene,J gene,D gene,CDR3 protein,CDR3 DNA
once,TRBV4-1,TRBJ2-7,TRBD2,CASSRTSGSSYEQYF,TGCGCCAGCAGCCGGACTAGCGGGAGCTCCTACGAGCAGTACTTC
once,TRBV24-1,TRBJ2-1,TRBD1,CATSDLGTGLNEQFF,TGTGCCACCAGTGATTTGGGGACAGGGTTGAATGAGCAGTTCTTC
-,TRBV18,TRBJ1-1,TRBD1,CASSGQGTNTEAFF,TGTGCCAGCTCAGGACAGGGTACGAACACTGAAGCTTTCTTT
-,TRBV7-9,TRBJ2-2,-,CASSPRGPPGELFF,TGTGCCAGCAGCCCTCGAGGGCCCCCCGGGGAGCTGTTTTTT
-,TRBV12-3/TRBV12-4,TRBJ1-1,-,CASILMTGGAFF,TGTGCCAGCATCTTGATGACAGGTGGAGCTTTCTTT
-,TRBV5-4,TRBJ2-5,TRBD2,CASSLRGGPQETQYF,TGTGCCAGCAGCTTGCGGGGGGGCCCCCAAGAGACCCAGTACTTC
-,TRBV15,TRBJ2-1,TRBD2,CATSRAAGGPGNEQFF,TGTGCCACCAGCAGGGCAGCGGGGGGGCCGGGAAATGAGCAGTTCTTC
-,TRBV10-3,TRBJ2-1,-,CAISVPGLPGSFF,TGTGCCATCAGTGTCCCGGGACTCCCAGGTTCGTTCTTC
-,TRBV7-9,TRBJ1-1,TRBD1,CASSLVQGAYEAFF,TGTGCCAGCAGCTTAGTACAGGGGGCTTACGAAGCTTTCTTT
-,TRBV7-9,TRBJ2-7,TRBD1,CASSPGTGLSYEQYF,TGTGCCAGCAGCCCGGGGACAGGCCTCTCCTACGAGCAGTACTTC
-,TRBV7-6,TRBJ1-2,-,CASSLTDSSGYTF,TGTGCCAGCAGCTTAACGGACTCCTCAGGCTACACCTTC
-,TRBV7-9,TRBJ2-3,-,CASSIVGTDTQYF,TGTGCCAGCAGTATAGTCGGCACAGATACGCAGTATTTT
once,TRBV5-5,TRBJ1-6,-,CASSSYSGTYNSPLHF,TGTGCCAGCAGCTCCTATTCGGGGACCTATAATTCACCCCTCCACTTT
few,TRBV5-1,TRBJ1-1,TRBD1,CASSTGPGGKAFF,TGCGCCAGCAGCACCGGCCCAGGGGGTAAAGCTTTCTTT
-,TRBV7-2,TRBJ2-3,-,CASSWRADSTDTQYF,TGTGCCAGCAGCTGGCGGGCGGATAGCACAGATACGCAGTATTTT
-,TRBV18,TRBJ1-1,-,CASSHEGPGNTEAFF,TGTGCCAGCTCCCATGAGGGCCCGGGGAACACTGAAGCTTTCTTT
-,TRBV9,TRBJ2-1,TRBD2,CASSVAGDFSSYNEQFF,TGTGCCAGCAGCGTTGCGGGGGATTTTAGCTCCTACAATGAGCAGTTCTTC